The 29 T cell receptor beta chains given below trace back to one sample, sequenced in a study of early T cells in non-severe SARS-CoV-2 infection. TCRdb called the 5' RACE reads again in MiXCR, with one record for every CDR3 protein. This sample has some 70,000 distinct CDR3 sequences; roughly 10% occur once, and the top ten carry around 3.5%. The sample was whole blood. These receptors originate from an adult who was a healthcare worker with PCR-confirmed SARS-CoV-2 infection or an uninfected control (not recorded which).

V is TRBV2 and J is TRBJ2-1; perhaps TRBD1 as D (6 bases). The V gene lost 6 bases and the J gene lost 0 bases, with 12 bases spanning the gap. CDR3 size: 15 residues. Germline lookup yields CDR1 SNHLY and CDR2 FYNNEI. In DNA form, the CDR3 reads TGTGCCAGCAGCGCTACAGGGAGCTCCTACAATGAGCAGTTCTTC. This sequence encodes CASSATGSSYNEQFF.

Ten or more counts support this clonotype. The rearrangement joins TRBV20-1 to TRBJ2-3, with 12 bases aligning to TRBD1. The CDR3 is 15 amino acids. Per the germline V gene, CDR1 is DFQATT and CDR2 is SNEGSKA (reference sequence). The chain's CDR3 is CSTGPGQGATDTQYF. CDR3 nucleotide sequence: TGCAGCACCGGACCGGGACAGGGGGCGACAGATACGCAGTATTTT.

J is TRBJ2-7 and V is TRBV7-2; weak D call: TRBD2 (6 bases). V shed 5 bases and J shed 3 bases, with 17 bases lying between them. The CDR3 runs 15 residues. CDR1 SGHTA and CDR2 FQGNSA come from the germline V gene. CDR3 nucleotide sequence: TGTGCCAGCAGCCCCACACAAGGAGGGCACTACGAGCAGTACTTC. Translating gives CASSPTQGGHYEQYF.

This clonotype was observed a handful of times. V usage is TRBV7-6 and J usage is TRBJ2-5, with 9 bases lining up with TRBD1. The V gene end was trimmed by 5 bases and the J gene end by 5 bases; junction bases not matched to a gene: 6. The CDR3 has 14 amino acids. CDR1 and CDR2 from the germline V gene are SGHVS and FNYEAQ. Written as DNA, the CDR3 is TGTGCCAGCAGCATAGGACAGGGGAGGGAGACCCAGTACTTC. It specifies CASSIGQGRETQYF. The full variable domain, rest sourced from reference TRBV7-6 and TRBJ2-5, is GAGVSQSPRYKVTKRGQDVALRCDPISGHVSLYWYRQALGQGPEFLTYFNYEAQQDKSGLPNDRFSAERPEGSISTLTIQRTEQRDSAMYRCASSIGQGRETQYFGPGTRLLVL.

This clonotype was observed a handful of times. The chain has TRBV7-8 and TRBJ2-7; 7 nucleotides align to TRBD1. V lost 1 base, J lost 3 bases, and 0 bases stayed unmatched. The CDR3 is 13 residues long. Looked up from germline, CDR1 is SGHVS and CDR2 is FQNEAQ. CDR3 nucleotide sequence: TGTGCCAGCAGCTTAGGGGACAGCTACGAGCAGTACTTC. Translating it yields CASSLGDSYEQYF.

The CDR3: CASSRTSGPTYEQYF. For the CDR3, the DNA is TGTGCCAGCAGCCGGACTAGCGGGCCTACCTACGAGCAGTACTTC. The chain links TRBV3-1 to TRBJ2-7; 11 bases align to TRBD2. V was pared by 4 bases and J by 2 bases, with 4 bases of the junction left unmatched. This CDR3 has 15 residues. Per the germline V gene, CDR1 is LGHDT and CDR2 is YNNKEL (reference sequence).

The CDR3 DNA is TGTGCCAGCAGTTCCCCACTAACTACCGGGGAGCTGTTTTTT. Its protein product is CASSSPLTTGELFF. V usage is TRBV27 and J usage is TRBJ2-2; D unresolved. The V end was cut by 4 bases, the J end by 5 bases, with 11 bases between. The CDR3 is 14 amino acids. Per the germline V gene, CDR1 is MNHEY and CDR2 is SMNVEV (reference sequence).

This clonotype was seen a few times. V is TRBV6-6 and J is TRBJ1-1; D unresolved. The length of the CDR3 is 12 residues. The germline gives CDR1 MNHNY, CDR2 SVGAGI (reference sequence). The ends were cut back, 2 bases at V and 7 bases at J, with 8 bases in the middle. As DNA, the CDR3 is TGTGCCAGCAGTTACGGACCGAGTGAAGCTTTCTTT. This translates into CASSYGPSEAFF.

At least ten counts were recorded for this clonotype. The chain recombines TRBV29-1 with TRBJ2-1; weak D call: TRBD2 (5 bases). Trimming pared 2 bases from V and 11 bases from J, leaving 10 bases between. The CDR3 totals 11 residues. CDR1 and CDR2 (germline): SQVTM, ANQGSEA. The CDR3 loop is CSVEFGSKQFF. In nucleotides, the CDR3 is TGCAGCGTTGAATTTGGGAGTAAGCAGTTCTTC.

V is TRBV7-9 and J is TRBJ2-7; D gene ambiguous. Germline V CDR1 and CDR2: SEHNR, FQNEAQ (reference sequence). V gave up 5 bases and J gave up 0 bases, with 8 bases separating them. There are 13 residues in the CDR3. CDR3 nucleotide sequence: TGTGCCAGCAGCCGCATTAGCTCCTACGAGCAGTACTTC. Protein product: CASSRISSYEQYF.

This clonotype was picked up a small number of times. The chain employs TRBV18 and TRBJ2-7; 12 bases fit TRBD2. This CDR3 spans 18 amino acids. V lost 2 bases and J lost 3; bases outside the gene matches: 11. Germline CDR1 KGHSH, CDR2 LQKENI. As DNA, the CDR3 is TGTGCCAGCTCACCAATGGGCTCGACTAGCGGGAGATTCTACGAGCAGTACTTC. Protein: CASSPMGSTSGRFYEQYF. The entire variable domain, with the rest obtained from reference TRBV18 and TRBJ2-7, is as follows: NAGVMQNPRHLVRRRGQEARLRCSPMKGHSHVYWYRQLPEEGLKFMVYLQKENIIDESGMPKERFSAEFPKEGPSILRIQQVVRGDSAAYFCASSPMGSTSGRFYEQYFGPGTRLTVT.

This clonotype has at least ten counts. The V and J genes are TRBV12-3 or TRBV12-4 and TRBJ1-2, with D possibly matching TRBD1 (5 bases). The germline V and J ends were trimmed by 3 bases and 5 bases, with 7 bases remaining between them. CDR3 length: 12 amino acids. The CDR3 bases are TGTGCCAGCAGTTTGGAGGGGTATGGCTACACCTTC. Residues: CASSLEGYGYTF.

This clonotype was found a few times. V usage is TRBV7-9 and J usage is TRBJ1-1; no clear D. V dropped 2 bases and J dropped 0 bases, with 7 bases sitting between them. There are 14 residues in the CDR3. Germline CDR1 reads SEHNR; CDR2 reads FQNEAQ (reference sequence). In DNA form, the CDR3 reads TGTGCCAGCAGCTTATGGTCGGTGAACACTGAAGCTTTCTTT. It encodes CASSLWSVNTEAFF.

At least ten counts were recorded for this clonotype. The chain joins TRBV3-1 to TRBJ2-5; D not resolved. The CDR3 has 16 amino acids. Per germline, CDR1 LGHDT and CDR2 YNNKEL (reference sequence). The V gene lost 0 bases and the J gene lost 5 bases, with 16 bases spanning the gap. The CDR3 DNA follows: TGTGCCAGCAGCCAAGAAGATCGGACCCTCGAGGAGACCCAGTACTTC. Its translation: CASSQEDRTLEETQYF.

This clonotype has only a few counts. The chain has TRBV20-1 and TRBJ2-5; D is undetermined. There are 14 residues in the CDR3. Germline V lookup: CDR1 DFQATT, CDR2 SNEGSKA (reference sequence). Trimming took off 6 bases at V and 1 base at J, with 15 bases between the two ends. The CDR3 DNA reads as TGCAGTGCCTCCCATTTAGGCCTCCAAGAGACCCAGTACTTC. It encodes CSASHLGLQETQYF.

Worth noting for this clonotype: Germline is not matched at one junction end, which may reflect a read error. The CDR3 here is CASSRGLLGGTEVFF. The CDR3 region has the DNA TGTGCCAGCAGCCGAGGGCTTTTAGGAGGCACTGAAGTTTTCTTT. The chain combines TRBV7-2 with TRBJ1-1; D gene ambiguous. The CDR3 contains 15 residues. The germline V gene encodes CDR1 SGHTA and CDR2 FQGNSA.

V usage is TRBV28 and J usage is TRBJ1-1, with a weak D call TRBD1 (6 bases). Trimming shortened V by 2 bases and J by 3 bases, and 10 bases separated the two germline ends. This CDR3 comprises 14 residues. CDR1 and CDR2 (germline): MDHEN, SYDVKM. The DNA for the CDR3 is TGTGCCAGCAGTTTACCCGGGACACACACTGAAGCTTTCTTT. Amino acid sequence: CASSLPGTHTEAFF.

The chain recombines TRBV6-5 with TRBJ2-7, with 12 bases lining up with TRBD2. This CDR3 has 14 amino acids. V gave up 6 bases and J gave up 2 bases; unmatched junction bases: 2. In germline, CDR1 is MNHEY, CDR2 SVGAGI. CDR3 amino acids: CASSRLAGAYEQYF. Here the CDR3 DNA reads TGTGCCAGCAGCCGACTAGCGGGGGCCTACGAGCAGTACTTC.

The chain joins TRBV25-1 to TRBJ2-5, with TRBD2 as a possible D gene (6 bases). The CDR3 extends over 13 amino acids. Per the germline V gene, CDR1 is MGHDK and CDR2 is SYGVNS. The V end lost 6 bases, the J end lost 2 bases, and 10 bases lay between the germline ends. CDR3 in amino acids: CASRTSGQETQYF. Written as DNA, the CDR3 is TGTGCCAGCAGAACGAGCGGGCAAGAGACCCAGTACTTC.

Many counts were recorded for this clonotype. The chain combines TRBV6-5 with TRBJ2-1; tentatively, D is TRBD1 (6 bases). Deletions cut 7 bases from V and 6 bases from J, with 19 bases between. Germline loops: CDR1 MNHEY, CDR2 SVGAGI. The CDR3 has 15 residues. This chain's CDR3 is CASTVGQWALNEQFF. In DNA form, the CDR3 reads TGTGCCAGCACGGTAGGACAGTGGGCCCTCAATGAGCAGTTCTTC.

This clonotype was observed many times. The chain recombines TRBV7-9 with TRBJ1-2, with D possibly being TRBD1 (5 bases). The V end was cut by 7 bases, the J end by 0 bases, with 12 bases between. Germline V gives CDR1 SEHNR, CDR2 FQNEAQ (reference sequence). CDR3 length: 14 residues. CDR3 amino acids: CASTRGAANYGYTF. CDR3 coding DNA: TGTGCCAGCACCCGAGGGGCAGCTAACTATGGCTACACCTTC.

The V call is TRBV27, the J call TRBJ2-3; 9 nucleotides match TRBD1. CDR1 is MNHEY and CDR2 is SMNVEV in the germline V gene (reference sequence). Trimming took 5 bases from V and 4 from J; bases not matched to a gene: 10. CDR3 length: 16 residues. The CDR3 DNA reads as TGTGCCAGCAGTCAAGCCGGGACAGGGTGGGCAGATACGCAGTATTTT. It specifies CASSQAGTGWADTQYF.

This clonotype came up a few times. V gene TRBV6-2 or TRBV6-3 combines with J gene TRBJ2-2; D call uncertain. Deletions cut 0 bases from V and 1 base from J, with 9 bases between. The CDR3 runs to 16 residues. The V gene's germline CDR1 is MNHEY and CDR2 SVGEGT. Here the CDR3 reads CASSYSPPGNTGELFF. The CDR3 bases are TGTGCCAGCAGTTACTCCCCCCCGGGGAACACCGGGGAGCTGTTTTTT.

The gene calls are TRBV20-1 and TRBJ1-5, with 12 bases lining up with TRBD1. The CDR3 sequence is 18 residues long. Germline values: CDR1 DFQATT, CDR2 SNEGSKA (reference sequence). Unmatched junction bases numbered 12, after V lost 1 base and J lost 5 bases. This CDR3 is CSARGGTGGVLVDQPQHF. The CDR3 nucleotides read TGCAGTGCTAGAGGAGGGACAGGGGGCGTTCTGGTAGATCAGCCCCAGCATTTT.

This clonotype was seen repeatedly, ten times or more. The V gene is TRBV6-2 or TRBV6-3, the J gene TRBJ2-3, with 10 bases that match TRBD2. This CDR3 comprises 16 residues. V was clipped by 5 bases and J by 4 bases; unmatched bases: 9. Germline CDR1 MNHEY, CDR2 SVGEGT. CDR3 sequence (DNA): TGTGCCAGCAGTCCCCTAGCGGGAGTCGGGTCAGATACGCAGTATTTT. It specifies CASSPLAGVGSDTQYF.

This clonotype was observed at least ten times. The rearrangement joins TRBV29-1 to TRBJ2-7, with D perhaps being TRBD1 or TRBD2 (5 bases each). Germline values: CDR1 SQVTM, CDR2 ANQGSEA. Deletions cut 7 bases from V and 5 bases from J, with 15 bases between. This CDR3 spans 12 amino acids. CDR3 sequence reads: CSARVGDHEQYF. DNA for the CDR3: TGCAGCGCACGGGTAGGGGACCACGAGCAGTACTTC.

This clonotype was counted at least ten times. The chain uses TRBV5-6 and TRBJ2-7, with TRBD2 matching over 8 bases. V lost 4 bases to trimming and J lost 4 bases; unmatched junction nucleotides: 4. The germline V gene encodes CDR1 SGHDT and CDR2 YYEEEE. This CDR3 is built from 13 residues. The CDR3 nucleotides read TGTGCCAGCAGCGGGGGACTAGGGTACGAGCAGTACTTC. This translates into CASSGGLGYEQYF.

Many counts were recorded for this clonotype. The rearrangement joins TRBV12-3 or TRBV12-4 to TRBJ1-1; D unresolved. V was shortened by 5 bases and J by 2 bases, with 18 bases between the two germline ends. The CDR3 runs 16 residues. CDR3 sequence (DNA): TGTGCCAGCAGTCCCCCGTGGTGGGCCTTAAACACTGAAGCTTTCTTT. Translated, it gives CASSPPWWALNTEAFF.

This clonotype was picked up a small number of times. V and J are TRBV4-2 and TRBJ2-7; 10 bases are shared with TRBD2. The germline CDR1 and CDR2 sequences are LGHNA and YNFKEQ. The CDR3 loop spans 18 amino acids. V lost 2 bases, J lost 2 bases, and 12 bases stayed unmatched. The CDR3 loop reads CASSQTYGLAGDPYEQYF. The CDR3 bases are TGTGCCAGCAGCCAAACCTATGGCCTAGCGGGAGACCCCTACGAGCAGTACTTC.